The T cell receptor (beta chain) under discussion was sequenced for a study of OX40 agonist ivuxolimab in advanced cancers. Study as a whole: Checkpoint inhibitors had been given previously to 35% to 50% of patients. Study-wide findings and caveats: Relative to CD4+ cells, CD8+ T cells on average had more expanded clones.

Profiled with immunoSEQ multiplex PCR; TCRdb holds only in-frame clones, not every one. The data hold 40,000 or so clones, with 80% observed a single time. CDR3 size: 15 residues. Germline CDR1 is SSHAT and CDR2 is FNYEAQ (reference sequence). With respect to this clone: The target antigen is unknown. Sequence at one end of the junction differs from germline and may be a read error.

Blood samples were obtained at baseline, cycle 4 day 1, and cycle 7 day 1. This sample comprised CD4+ or CD8+ T cells sorted from blood, obtained in a trial of the OX40 agonist ivuxolimab. The TCR was taken from an adult with an advanced solid tumor such as melanoma, head and neck, liver or kidney cancer. The gene calls are TRBV7-7 and TRBJ2-7, with D maybe TRBD2 (6 bases). The CDR3, as DNA: TGTGCTAGCAGCTTAGGGGACTCATCCGCCTACGAGCAGTACTTC. Translated: CASSLGDSSAYEQYF. Drawing the rest from reference TRBV7-7 and TRBJ2-7, the complete variable domain is GAGVSQSPRYKVTKRGQDVTLRCDPISSHATLYWYQQALGQGPEFLTYFNYEAQPDKSGLPSDRFSAERPEGSISTLTIQRTEQRDSAMYRCASSLGDSSAYEQYFGPGTRLTVT.